The 12 T cell receptor beta chains below come from one sample, sequenced in a study of blood T cell repertoires in COVID-19. This table comes from immunoSEQ multiplex PCR, and its TCRdb copy is limited to in-frame clones, with some not included. The sample contains about 270,000 clones, over 85% of which appear only once. Sequenced sample: PBMCs or T cells enriched from blood (not recorded which). The receptors derive from a woman aged 55 to 70 who had recovered from COVID-19.

This clone was observed a few times. The V call is TRBV20-1, the J call TRBJ1-1; maybe TRBD1 (5 bases). Germline CDR1 and CDR2: DFQATT and SNEGSKA (reference sequence). The CDR3 is 11 amino acids. Trimming pared 8 bases from V and 8 bases from J, leaving 15 bases between. CDR3 in amino acids: CSMSQDMEAFF. The CDR3 DNA follows: TGCAGTATGTCCCAGGACATGGAAGCTTTCTTT.

The chain couples TRBV7-8 to TRBJ1-4; tentative D call: TRBD1 (6 bases). Trimming left V 5 bases short and J 1 base short, with 14 bases between. CDR3 size: 16 residues. CDR1 SGHVS and CDR2 FQNEAQ come from the germline V gene. CDR3 DNA sequence: TGTGCCAGCAGCCCTCGACAGGAAGGAACTAATGAAAAACTGTTTTTT. Protein sequence: CASSPRQEGTNEKLFF. Full variable domain (missing parts from reference TRBV7-8 and TRBJ1-4): GAGVSQSPRYKVAKRGQDVALRCDPISGHVSLFWYQQALGQGPEFLTYFQNEAQLDKSGLPSDRFFAERPEGSVSTLKIQRTQQEDSAVYLCASSPRQEGTNEKLFFGSGTQLSVL.

This chain uses TRBV28 with TRBJ1-3, with D uncertain. V was pared by 6 bases and J by 3 bases, with 12 bases between. The CDR3 is 14 amino acids. Germline values: CDR1 MDHEN, CDR2 SYDVKM. Here the CDR3 DNA reads TGTGCCAGCAGCAGGCCCGCTGGTGGAAACACCATATATTTT. Translating it yields CASSRPAGGNTIYF.

V is TRBV10-3 and J is TRBJ1-2, with a tentative D call TRBD1 (6 bases). With 7 bases removed from V and 6 bases from J, the gap between germline ends came to 15 bases. In germline, CDR1 is ENHRY, CDR2 SYGVKD. CDR3 length: 13 amino acids. CDR3 DNA sequence: TGTGCCATCAACGGGCGGGGGGCGGATGGCTACACCTTC. This translates into CAINGRGADGYTF.

The chain couples TRBV7-3 to TRBJ2-7; D might be TRBD2 (5 bases). Germline-derived CDR1 and CDR2 are SGHTA and FQGTGA. The V end was cut by 1 base, the J end by 5 bases, with 12 bases between. The CDR3 consists of 14 residues. The CDR3 DNA is TGTGCCAGCAGCTTAAGGGGAGCCCCCAACGAGCAGTACTTC. It yields the protein CASSLRGAPNEQYF. The variable domain in full, completed from reference TRBV7-3 and TRBJ2-7, reads GAGVSQTPSNKVTEKGKYVELRCDPISGHTALYWYRQSLGQGPEFLIYFQGTGAADDSGLPNDRFFAVRPEGSVSTLKIQRTERGDSAVYLCASSLRGAPNEQYFGPGTRLTVT.

The V and J genes are TRBV1 and TRBJ2-7; the listed D gene, TRBD1, was not tested against the DNA. TRBV1 is assigned pseudogene status. The CDR3 has 10 amino acids. CDR3 in amino acids: CTRSGGEQYF. The CDR3 region has the DNA TGCACCAGATCAGGGGGCGAGCAGTACTTC.

This clone was observed once. The chain recombines TRBV7-3 with TRBJ1-1; 8 bases agree with TRBD1. V shed 4 bases and J 5 bases; nucleotides not matched to a gene: 3. This CDR3 is 13 amino acids long. The germline CDR1 and CDR2 sequences are SGHTA and FQGTGA. In DNA, the CDR3 is TGTGCCAGCAGCTCATACAGGGGGACTGAAGCTTTCTTT. It specifies CASSSYRGTEAFF.

The chain is built from TRBV4-1 and TRBJ2-7, with 11 bases matching TRBD1. J gave up 5 bases and V 4 bases, and 7 bases lay outside the gene matches. CDR3 size: 15 residues. Germline lookup yields CDR1 MGHRA and CDR2 YSYEKL. CDR3 sequence (DNA): TGCGCCAGCAGCCGCGGAAGGGACAGGGGGGACGAGCAGTACTTC. It is translated as CASSRGRDRGDEQYF.

This clone was counted between two and nine times. The chain recombines TRBV6-6 with TRBJ1-1; 7 bases line up with TRBD1. There are 14 residues in the CDR3. Germline CDR1 is MNHNY and CDR2 is SVGAGI (reference sequence). V trimming: 6 bases; J trimming: 3 bases; junction bases outside the gene matches: 7. The CDR3 DNA follows: TGTGCCAGCAGCCAACAGGGGCCGGACACTGAAGCTTTCTTT. Amino acid sequence: CASSQQGPDTEAFF.

This chain links TRBV2 with TRBJ2-5; no definite D call. The CDR3 length is 13 residues. V lost 4 bases to trimming and J lost 7 bases, with 13 bases between them. Germline V lookup: CDR1 SNHLY, CDR2 FYNNEI. CDR3 bases: TGTGCCAGCAGTGCGGCCGCAGGTGGGACCCAGTACTTC. It is translated as CASSAAAGGTQYF.

This clone was seen more than once but under ten times. This chain links TRBV5-1 with TRBJ2-7, with D perhaps TRBD1 (6 bases). From germline, CDR1 is SGHRS and CDR2 YFSETQ. CDR3 length: 13 amino acids. Between the trimmed V and J ends, which lost 7 bases and 5 bases, there was a span of 16 bases. In DNA, the CDR3 is TGCGCCAGCTACGATACAGGGTTCAACGAGCAGTACTTC. This encodes CASYDTGFNEQYF.

The chain combines TRBV4-1 with TRBJ1-3, with 10 bases lining up with TRBD1. J lost 7 bases, V lost 0 bases, and 12 bases had no gene match. CDR3 length: 18 residues. CDR1 MGHRA and CDR2 YSYEKL come from the germline V gene. CDR3 protein: CASSQEPAPGQGSNTIYF. The CDR3 coding sequence is TGCGCCAGCAGCCAAGAACCGGCACCGGGACAGGGGTCTAACACCATATATTTT.